The T cell receptor (beta chain) under discussion was sequenced for a study of blood T cell repertoires in COVID-19. Overall study context: The United States, Italy and Spain supplied acute and convalescent COVID-19 samples. PBMCs, B-cell-depleted T cells, or T cells provided the cDNA or gDNA that made up the material.

Trimming pared 4 bases from V and 0 bases from J, leaving 10 bases between. CDR3 length: 15 residues. The germline V gene encodes CDR1 SNHLY and CDR2 FYNNEI. The repertoire was sequenced with immunoSEQ multiplex PCR; TCRdb's copy has only in-frame clones and lacks some. The sample lists 200,000 to 300,000 clones, approximately 84% occurring once. The J gene is TRBJ2-1, the V gene TRBV2; D might be TRBD2 (6 bases). This TCR came from a woman older than 75 with acute or convalescent COVID-19. The specimen was peripheral blood. The CDR3 DNA is TGTGCCAGCAGTGGGCGGAGGGTCTCCTACAATGAGCAGTTCTTC. Translated, it gives CASSGRRVSYNEQFF.